A selection of T cell receptor beta chains follows, all from one sample in a study of T cells in Graves' hyperthyroidism and ophthalmopathy. Each CDR3 protein is one row after TCRdb ran MiXCR on the multiplex PCR reads. Here the sample spans 750,000 to 900,000 distinct CDR3 sequences, about two fifths being singletons. Sequencing was carried out using blood. These receptors all come from a man in his late teens or twenties with Graves' hyperthyroidism. Both conserved end residues are part of each CDR3. Each record gives: D gene, J gene, clone size, V gene, CDR3 DNA, CDR3 protein. D genes are given only for firm matches. Expanded clones are given a class, and other clones once, few, many or no size at all.

NA	TRBJ2-7	few	TRBV2	TGTGCCAGCAGTTTCGAAAGCGAGCAGTACTTC	CASSFESEQYF
TRBD1	TRBJ1-2	NA	TRBV7-2	TGTGCCAGCAGCTCGGGACAGGAAACCTACACCTTC	CASSSGQETYTF
NA	TRBJ2-7	few	TRBV10-3	TGTGCCATCGCCAGTTCCTCCTACGAGCAGTACTTC	CAIASSSYEQYF
NA	TRBJ1-1	NA	TRBV29-1	TGCAGCGTTGCGGAACAGCGGGAAGCTTTCTTT	CSVAEQREAFF
NA	TRBJ2-2	few	TRBV5-1	TGCGCCAGCAGCCTCTCCGGGAGCGACACCGGGGAGCTGTTTTTT	CASSLSGSDTGELFF
TRBD2	TRBJ2-2	few	TRBV7-7	TGTGCTAGCAGCTCCACGGTTCCCAGCGGGGGGTTCACCGGGGAGCTGTTTTTT	CASSSTVPSGGFTGELFF
NA	TRBJ1-5	few	TRBV11-2	TGTGCCAGCAGCCCCGGAGATGATCAGCCCCAGCATTTT	CASSPGDDQPQHF
NA	TRBJ1-1	many	TRBV4-1	TGTGCCAGCAGCCAGGCAGCAAACACTGAAGCTTTCTTT	CASSQAANTEAFF
TRBD2	TRBJ2-2	NA	TRBV29-1	TGCAGCCGGACCGGGGGGGCCGAAACCGGGGAGCTGTTTTTT	CSRTGGAETGELFF
NA	TRBJ2-5	many	TRBV29-1	TGCAGCGTTGAGGGTCAGTCAGAGACCCAGTACTTC	CSVEGQSETQYF
NA	TRBJ2-7	few	TRBV2	TGTGCCAGCAGCCCCTGTGAGGGGGACCCAGGACCTTGCGAGCAGTACTTC	CASSPCEGDPGPCEQYF
NA	TRBJ2-2	few	TRBV9	TGTGCCAGCAGCCCCCCCGGGGGCGGCACCGGGGAGCTGTTTTTT	CASSPPGGGTGELFF
NA	TRBJ1-1	NA	TRBV19	TGTGCCAGTAGGCTCGGACAGCTCAACACTGAAGCTTTCTTT	CASRLGQLNTEAFF
NA	TRBJ1-6	many	TRBV7-9	TGTGCCAGCAGCTCCGGAGTGGGATTGGGTTCACCCCTCCACTTT	CASSSGVGLGSPLHF
NA	TRBJ1-4	NA	TRBV6-1	TGTGCCAGCAGTGAAAATGGGGCAACTAATGAAAAACTGTTTTTT	CASSENGATNEKLFF
TRBD2	TRBJ2-5	NA	TRBV7-3	TGTGCCAGCAGCTTAACGGGGACTAGCGGGACTCCACAAGAGACCCAGTACTTC	CASSLTGTSGTPQETQYF
TRBD2	TRBJ2-2	few	TRBV29-1	TGCAGCGTGTGGACTAGCGGGAGAAGTGGCGCCGGGGAGCTGTTTTTT	CSVWTSGRSGAGELFF
NA	TRBJ2-7	NA	TRBV12-3/TRBV12-4	TGTGCCAGCAGTTCGAACAGGGTAGCCGAGCAGTACTTC	CASSSNRVAEQYF
NA	TRBJ1-1	NA	TRBV9	TGTGCCAGCAGCGTAGATTTGGGTGCGAACACTGAAGCTTTCTTT	CASSVDLGANTEAFF
TRBD1	TRBJ2-1	once	TRBV10-2	TGCGCCAGCAGCCGAGGACAGGGCCAGAACAATGAGCAGTTCTTC	CASSRGQGQNNEQFF
TRBD1	TRBJ1-1	once	TRBV25-1	TGTGCCAGCAGTTCCAGACAGGGCCAAGCTTTCTTT	CASSSRQGQAFF
TRBD1	TRBJ1-6	NA	TRBV14	TGTGCCAGCAGCCAAGAGTGGGGGACAGACAATAATTCACCCCTCCACTTT	CASSQEWGTDNNSPLHF
NA	TRBJ1-6	NA	TRBV7-3	TGTGCCAGCTGGGCCTCCGTGGGTTCACCCCTCCACTTT	CASWASVGSPLHF
TRBD2	TRBJ2-7	NA	TRBV29-1	TGCAGCGTTGTGACTAGCAGCTACGAGCAGTACTTC	CSVVTSSYEQYF